This TCR beta chain is from a study of T cell changes during pregnancy in multiple sclerosis. The CDR3 has 15 amino acids. The germline V and J ends were trimmed by 5 bases and 0 bases, with 10 bases remaining between them. CDR1 is MNHNS, CDR2 SASEGT, per germline. This table comes from immunoSEQ multiplex PCR, and its TCRdb copy is limited to in-frame clones, with some not included. Found here are around 50,000 clones, roughly nine tenths of them singletons; the top ten hold 8.3%. This material consisted of CD8+ T cells from peripheral blood mononuclear cells, taken in the second trimester of pregnancy. The chain is built from TRBV6-1 and TRBJ1-4; possible D gene TRBD1, 6 bases. The TCR originated in a female donor with multiple sclerosis, enrolled in a pregnancy study. CDR3 sequence reads: CASSPGQATNEKLFF. DNA of the CDR3: TGTGCCAGCAGTCCGGGACAAGCAACTAATGAAAAACTGTTTTTT.